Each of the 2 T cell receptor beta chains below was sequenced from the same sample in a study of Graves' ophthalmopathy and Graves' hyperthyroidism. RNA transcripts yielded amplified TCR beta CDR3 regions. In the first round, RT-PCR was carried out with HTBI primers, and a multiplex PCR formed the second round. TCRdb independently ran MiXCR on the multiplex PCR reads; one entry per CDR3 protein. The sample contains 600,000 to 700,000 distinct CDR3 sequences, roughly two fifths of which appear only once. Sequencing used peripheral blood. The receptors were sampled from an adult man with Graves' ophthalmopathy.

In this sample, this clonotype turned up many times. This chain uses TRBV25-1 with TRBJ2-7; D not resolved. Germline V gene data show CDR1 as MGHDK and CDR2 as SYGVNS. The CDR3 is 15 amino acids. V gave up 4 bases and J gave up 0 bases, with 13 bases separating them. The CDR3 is CASSGWPKFSYEQYF. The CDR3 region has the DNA TGTGCCAGCAGTGGATGGCCCAAATTCTCCTACGAGCAGTACTTC.

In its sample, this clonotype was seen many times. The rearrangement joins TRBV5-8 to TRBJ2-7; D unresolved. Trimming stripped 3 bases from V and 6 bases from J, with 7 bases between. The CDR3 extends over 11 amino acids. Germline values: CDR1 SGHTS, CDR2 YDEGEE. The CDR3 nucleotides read TGTGCCAGCAGCTCTAGTGGCGAGCAGTACTTC. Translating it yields CASSSSGEQYF.